Listed here are 14 T cell receptor beta chains from one sample, sequenced in a study of T cell changes during pregnancy in multiple sclerosis. Only in-frame clones appear in the TCRdb table, and some are missing; sequencing was by immunoSEQ multiplex PCR. This table holds fewer than 150,000 clones, approximately 96% found once. Sequencing used peripheral blood, obtained after pregnancy. Source of these receptors: a female donor with multiple sclerosis, enrolled in a pregnancy study.

The V and J genes are TRBV16 and TRBJ1-1; weak D call: TRBD1 (6 bases). This CDR3 contains 15 residues. In germline, CDR1 is KGHSY, CDR2 FQNENV. V gave up 2 bases and J gave up 2 bases, with 12 bases separating them. For the CDR3, the DNA is TGTGCCAGCAGCCAACGGAAGGGGGAAAACACTGAAGCTTTCTTT. It encodes CASSQRKGENTEAFF.

This clone was counted once. The chain has TRBV6-5 and TRBJ2-3; 8 bases map to TRBD2. Unmatched junction bases numbered 2, after V lost 2 bases and J lost 4 bases. Per the germline V gene, CDR1 is MNHEY and CDR2 is SVGAGI. CDR3 length: 14 amino acids. CDR3 region: CASSYSGSADTQYF. The CDR3, as DNA: TGTGCCAGCAGTTACAGCGGGAGTGCAGATACGCAGTATTTT.

V is TRBV30 and J is TRBJ1-1, with TRBD1 matching over 7 bases. The CDR3 sequence is 13 residues long. V gave up 8 bases and J gave up 4 bases; unmatched junction bases: 10. In germline, CDR1 is GTSNPN, CDR2 SVGIG (reference sequence). The CDR3 sequence is CARTQGRGTEAFF. CDR3 bases: TGTGCCCGTACACAGGGGCGAGGCACTGAAGCTTTCTTT.

The V call is TRBV5-6, the J call TRBJ2-1; TRBD2 aligns across 7 bases. With 2 bases clipped from V and 5 bases from J, the junction kept 7 bases outside the gene matches. The CDR3 runs 15 residues. Germline-derived CDR1 and CDR2 are SGHDT and YYEEEE. The CDR3: CASSFFQRGDNEQFF. As DNA, the CDR3 is TGTGCCAGCAGCTTCTTTCAGCGGGGAGACAATGAGCAGTTCTTC. The full variable domain, completed using reference TRBV5-6 and TRBJ2-1, is DAGVTQSPTHLIKTRGQQVTLRCSPKSGHDTVSWYQQALGQGPQFIFQYYEEEERQRGNFPDRFSGHQFPNYSSELNVNALLLGDSALYLCASSFFQRGDNEQFFGPGTRLTVL.

This chain connects TRBV19 to TRBJ1-5, with 8 bases aligning to TRBD1. The junction had 12 bases not matched to a gene; V was cut back by 3 bases and J by 2 bases. Germline lookup yields CDR1 LNHDA and CDR2 SQIVND (reference sequence). This CDR3 is 18 amino acids long. The CDR3 DNA reads as TGTGCCAGTAGTATCGCAGGGGGCCATTTATTCCGCAATCAGCCCCAGCATTTT. Translating gives CASSIAGGHLFRNQPQHF.

The genes are TRBV9 and TRBJ2-7, with 9 bases fitting TRBD1. The CDR3 has 15 amino acids. With V trimmed by 2 bases and J by 0 bases, 3 bases remained unmatched. Germline loops: CDR1 SGDLS, CDR2 YYNGEE. CDR3: CASSVGTGNSYEQYF. CDR3 in DNA: TGTGCCAGCAGCGTTGGGACAGGGAACTCCTACGAGCAGTACTTC.

This clone has a handful of counts. This chain uses TRBV23-1 with TRBJ2-1; the D gene is possibly TRBD1 (5 bases). TRBV23-1 is filed as an ORF, its function uncertain. This CDR3 is built from 13 residues. V was clipped by 0 bases and J by 10 bases, with 10 bases between them. As DNA, the CDR3 is TGCGCCAGCAGTCAATCGAATAGGGGAGAGCAGTTCTTC. It encodes CASSQSNRGEQFF.

This chain uses TRBV11-2 with TRBJ2-5; 11 bases are shared with TRBD1. After removal of 4 bases from V and 5 bases from J, the junction contained 9 bases not matched to a gene. From germline, CDR1 is SGHAT and CDR2 FQNNGV. CDR3 length equals 16 residues. CDR3 sequence (DNA): TGTGCCAGCAGCTCTAGCCGGACAGGGGGCCAGGAGACCCAGTACTTC. Its protein is CASSSSRTGGQETQYF.

This chain links TRBV28 with TRBJ2-7; 10 nucleotides agree with TRBD1. Germline V lookup: CDR1 MDHEN, CDR2 SYDVKM. The length of the CDR3 is 15 residues. V shed 5 bases, J shed 3 bases, and the junction held 7 bases outside the gene matches. CDR3 in DNA: TGTGCCAGCAGTCATCCGGGACAGGGGAACTACGAGCAGTACTTC. This translates into CASSHPGQGNYEQYF.

The chain employs TRBV27 and TRBJ2-7; weak D call: TRBD1 (6 bases). CDR1 and CDR2 from the germline V gene are MNHEY and SMNVEV (reference sequence). Trimming removed 5 bases from V and 2 bases from J, with 13 bases in between. The CDR3 loop spans 14 amino acids. In nucleotides, the CDR3 is TGTGCCAGCAGTCCGTCTACAGGGCCCTACGAGCAGTACTTC. It translates to CASSPSTGPYEQYF.

This rearrangement joins TRBV28 to TRBJ2-7; D is undetermined. V lost 7 bases, J lost 5 bases, and 18 bases lay in between. The V gene's germline CDR1 is MDHEN and CDR2 SYDVKM. This CDR3 is built from 14 residues. The CDR3 protein is CASIDTLKHHEQYF. CDR3 sequence (DNA): TGTGCCAGCATCGACACATTGAAGCACCACGAGCAGTACTTC.

The J gene is TRBJ2-7, the V gene TRBV5-1, with a weak D call TRBD2 (8 bases). Germline V gives CDR1 SGHRS, CDR2 YFSETQ. This CDR3 spans 17 amino acids. Trimming left V 3 bases short and J 6 bases short, with 25 bases between. CDR3 sequence (DNA): TGCGCCAGCAGCTCCCACAGGGGTGGTAGCGGGAAAATCGAGCAGTACTTC. Translation: CASSSHRGGSGKIEQYF.

The rearrangement uses TRBV7-9 and TRBJ2-5; 14 nucleotides align to TRBD2. The CDR3 sequence is 16 residues long. V lost 5 bases to trimming and J lost 5 bases; unmatched junction nucleotides: 7. The germline gives CDR1 SEHNR, CDR2 FQNEAQ (reference sequence). CDR3 nucleotides: TGTGCCAGCAGCCCCGGGACTAGCGGGAGTCGGGAGACCCAGTACTTC. This gives the protein CASSPGTSGSRETQYF.

The chain is built from TRBV7-2 and TRBJ2-1; 12 bases line up with TRBD2. This CDR3 spans 15 amino acids. Germline CDR1 is SGHTA and CDR2 is FQGNSA. Losses at the gene ends were 8 bases for V and 6 bases for J; bases not matched to a gene: 8. For the CDR3, the DNA is TGTGCCAGCGGGATGACTAGCGGGAGTCGCAATGAGCAGTTCTTC. Translated: CASGMTSGSRNEQFF.